This T cell receptor beta chain is from a study of Graves' ophthalmopathy and Graves' hyperthyroidism. Study outcomes and limitations: Blood also harbored most expanded thyroid clonotypes above 0.001 frequency.

Between the trimmed V and J ends, which lost 4 bases and 7 bases, there was a span of 8 bases. Per germline, CDR1 SQVTM and CDR2 ANQGSEA. The CDR3 consists of 11 residues. Physicians reached a diagnosis by relying on clinical symptoms, serum thyroxine, TRAb, thyroid ultrasound and orbital computed tomography. The PBMCs had their origin in around 9.1 ml of fresh peripheral blood. TCR beta CDR3 amplification used RNA transcripts. RT-PCR in the first round used HTBI primers; a second-round multiplex PCR followed. TCRdb re-derived calls from the multiplex PCR reads in MiXCR, one entry per CDR3 protein. This table has over 15,000 distinct CDR3 sequences, roughly 50% appearing once. The table lists this clonotype with a few counts. The antigen remains unidentified.

Sequencing input: peripheral blood. The chain is built from TRBV29-1 and TRBJ2-1, with D perhaps matching TRBD2 (5 bases). The receptor's source is a middle-aged woman with stable Graves' hyperthyroidism. CDR3 in amino acids: CSVGGANEQFF. CDR3 sequence (DNA): TGCAGCGTTGGGGGAGCGAATGAGCAGTTCTTC.